The rows below give T cell receptor beta chains drawn from one sample of a study of beta chain features in type 1 diabetes. Assay used: immunoSEQ multiplex PCR; TCRdb lists only in-frame clones, some missing. Seen here are around 300,000 clones, 7.5% to 9.5% observed once, and the top ten hold roughly 0.94%. Sequenced input: central memory CD4+ T cells from blood. The receptor set was obtained from a young woman in good health. CDR3s include the opening cysteine and the closing phenylalanine or tryptophan. The D gene is left open where the match is weak. The size entry is marked missing in some rows and otherwise reads once, few, many or a size class.

size,J,D,V,DNA,CDR3
-,TRBJ1-1,TRBD1,TRBV5-1,TGCGCCAGCAGATCGGGACAGGGAGGTATGAACACTGAAGCTTTCTTT,CASRSGQGGMNTEAFF
few,TRBJ2-3,TRBD1,TRBV7-2,TGTGCCAGCAGCGCCGGGACAGGGGCGCCAGATACGCAGTATTTT,CASSAGTGAPDTQYF
few,TRBJ1-4,-,TRBV25-1,TGTGCCAGCAGTAGTTTAACTAATGAAAAACTGTTTTTT,CASSSLTNEKLFF
-,TRBJ2-5,-,TRBV29-1,TGCAGCGGATCCCTCAGGGGTCGGGGGGAGACCCAGTACTTC,CSGSLRGRGETQYF
-,TRBJ2-5,-,TRBV7-2,TGTGCCAGCAGCTTAATGCTCCGACTAACTGCGGAGACCCAGTACTTC,CASSLMLRLTAETQYF
many,TRBJ1-1,-,TRBV7-3,TGTGCCAGCAGCTTACGAGGGGGATACACTGAAGCTTTCTTT,CASSLRGGYTEAFF
-,TRBJ2-7,TRBD1,TRBV7-9,TGTGCCAGCAGCTTAGGGACAGGGTCCTACGAGCAGTACTTC,CASSLGTGSYEQYF
-,TRBJ1-2,TRBD1,TRBV2,TGTGCCAGTAGGGCGAGACAGGGGGGTGGCTACACCTTC,CASRARQGGGYTF
few,TRBJ2-3,-,TRBV7-3,TGTGCCAGCAGCTTAATGGGGAGGACGGAGGGGGGCACAGATACGCAGTATTTT,CASSLMGRTEGGTDTQYF
-,TRBJ2-7,-,TRBV7-9,TGTGCCAGCAGCTTATCCGGGAGTGGGTCCTACGAGCAGTACTTC,CASSLSGSGSYEQYF
few,TRBJ1-4,-,TRBV6-5,TGTGCCAGCATGGACAGATTAGGAAAACTGTTTTTT,CASMDRLGKLFF
few,TRBJ1-6,TRBD1,TRBV7-2,TGTGCCAGCAGCCCCGGGACAGGGAGTGGTTCACCCCTCCACTTT,CASSPGTGSGSPLHF
many,TRBJ2-3,TRBD2,TRBV28,TGTGCCAGCAGCGCCCCGCGGGGGGGCTCAGATACGCAGTATTTT,CASSAPRGGSDTQYF
many,TRBJ2-5,-,TRBV7-2,TGTGCCAGCAGCTCAACCCAGGGAAGGACCCAGTACTTC,CASSSTQGRTQYF
few,TRBJ1-1,-,TRBV18,TGTGCCAGCTCACCACCGGCGAGAGGTGAAGCTTTCTTT,CASSPPARGEAFF
few,TRBJ2-1,-,TRBV7-2,TGTGCCAGCAGCTTAAGAAGGGGGAGGGATGAGCAGTTCTTC,CASSLRRGRDEQFF
many,TRBJ2-1,TRBD2,TRBV15,TGTGCCACCAGCAGAGGTCTAGCGGACCGCCAGTTCTTC,CATSRGLADRQFF
-,TRBJ1-1,-,TRBV4-3,TGCGCCAGCAGCCAAGATATCCGGTCAAGGGGTCGAGCTTTCTTT,CASSQDIRSRGRAFF
-,TRBJ2-6,-,TRBV6-6,TGTGCCAGCAGTTACAGGGGCTCAGGGGCCAACGTCCTGACTTTC,CASSYRGSGANVLTF
many,TRBJ2-7,-,TRBV4-3,TGCGCCAGCAGCCAAGAGGTTACTCCTCTCGAGCAGTACTTC,CASSQEVTPLEQYF
-,TRBJ2-1,TRBD2,TRBV6-5,TGTGCCAGCAGTTCACCTAGCGGGAGTTCGAATGAGCAGTTCTTC,CASSSPSGSSNEQFF
-,TRBJ2-1,-,TRBV5-1,TGCGCCAGCAGCGGGTGGTTTCGGGGCTACAATGAGCAGTTCTTC,CASSGWFRGYNEQFF
-,TRBJ1-1,TRBD1,TRBV30,TGTGCCTGGATTGACAGGGTTTCCTTTGAAGCTTTCTTT,CAWIDRVSFEAFF
-,TRBJ1-5,-,TRBV1,TGCACCATTACGGACAGGGATAGCAATCAGCCCCAGCATTTT,CTITDRDSNQPQHF
many,TRBJ1-3,-,TRBV27,TGTGCCAGCAGTTCGGGTCGCAGGGGCTCTGGAAACACCATATATTTT,CASSSGRRGSGNTIYF